This TCR beta chain was recovered during a study of cytomegalovirus exposure and HLA in healthy donors. PCR amplification relied on 60 Vbeta primers (plus 13 Jbeta primers). Assay used: immunoSEQ multiplex PCR; TCRdb lists only in-frame clones, some missing. Of roughly 95,000 clones in the sample, roughly four fifths were seen once. While unrecorded immune exposures were likely, the donors were nominally healthy when sampled. The CDR3 runs 16 residues. Trimming shortened V by 8 bases and J by 0 bases, and 17 bases separated the two germline ends. The V gene's germline CDR1 is MNHEY and CDR2 SMNVEV (reference sequence).

The specimen was PBMCs. The TCR comes from a man aged 25-40 years in good health and CMV-seropositive. The genes are TRBV27 and TRBJ1-5, with D hard to call. CDR3 sequence: CASGATGSYSNQPQHF. CDR3 bases: TGTGCCAGCGGCGCGACGGGGAGCTATAGCAATCAGCCCCAGCATTTT.